The 4 T cell receptor beta chains below were found in one sample sequenced in a study of radiotherapy plus CTLA-4 blockade in lung cancer. Measured with immunoSEQ multiplex PCR; TCRdb has only the in-frame clones, and not every one. This table holds some 74,000 clones, around 82% found once. Sequences were derived from peripheral blood, sampled from a patient treated with radiotherapy plus ipilimumab. Source of these receptors: a human donor with non-small cell lung cancer who had a complete response to radiotherapy plus ipilimumab.

The V and J genes are TRBV18 and TRBJ2-5; the D call may be TRBD1 or TRBD2 (5 bases each). This CDR3 spans 13 amino acids. The V gene's germline CDR1 is KGHSH and CDR2 LQKENI. The V end lost 8 bases, the J end lost 4 bases, and 14 bases lay between the germline ends. CDR3 amino acids: CASLRGAGETQYF. CDR3 DNA sequence: TGTGCCAGCCTCCGGGGCGCGGGAGAGACCCAGTACTTC.

Note on this clone: Additional DNA sequences in this sample encode the identical CDR3. In nucleotides, the CDR3 is TGTGCCATCAGTGAACGGGAGATGAACACTGAAGCTTTCTTT. It encodes CAISEREMNTEAFF. The chain carries TRBV10-3 and TRBJ1-1; D not resolved. V shed 3 bases and J shed 0 bases, with 8 bases lying between them. Germline V gene data show CDR1 as ENHRY and CDR2 as SYGVKD. This CDR3 has 14 residues.

The chain recombines TRBV7-6 with TRBJ1-5; D perhaps matches TRBD1 (6 bases). V was cut by 1 base and J by 0 bases, with 16 bases left in between. Germline V gene data show CDR1 as SGHVS and CDR2 as FNYEAQ. This CDR3 comprises 18 residues. The CDR3 nucleotides are TGTGCCAGCAGCTTAGAACAGGGAGGGACCATTAGCAATCAGCCCCAGCATTTT. The encoded protein is CASSLEQGGTISNQPQHF.

This chain links TRBV19 with TRBJ2-7; 8 bases match TRBD2. V gave up 6 bases and J gave up 2 bases; unmatched junction bases: 6. Looked up from germline, CDR1 is LNHDA and CDR2 is SQIVND (reference sequence). The CDR3 is made up of 14 amino acids. The CDR3 loop is CASSPGGLTYEQYF. The CDR3 DNA reads as TGTGCCAGTAGCCCGGGAGGGCTCACCTACGAGCAGTACTTC.